Each of the 18 T cell receptor beta chains below was sequenced from the same sample in a study of beta chain bispecific antibodies for T cell cancers. Overall study findings and caveats: In these mixed samples, most targeted TRBV reads derived from the leukemia cell line.

MiXCR, run by TCRdb on the 5' RACE reads, gives a single entry per CDR3 protein. Here the sample spans about 18,000 distinct CDR3 sequences, roughly 2.1% being singletons. T cells were expanded from blood mononuclear cells for about 3 days with anti-CD3 OKT3 or CD3/CD28 beads. These TCRs' antigens remain unknown. Material for sequencing was healthy donor T cells cultured with leukemia cells. These receptors came from a human donor in good health. Some clones in this sample may be carry-over from other donors' samples.

This clonotype was seen at least ten times. The rearrangement links TRBV27 to TRBJ1-4, with 11 bases aligning to TRBD1. CDR1 MNHEY and CDR2 SMNVEV come from the germline V gene (reference sequence). Trimming removed 5 bases from V and 8 bases from J; junction bases left unmatched: 10. CDR3 length: 16 amino acids. For the CDR3, the DNA is TGTGCCAGCAGTCAAGGACAGGGGGCGGGTTGGGAAAAACTGTTTTTT. Protein sequence: CASSQGQGAGWEKLFF.

This clonotype is medium-sized (0.01 to 0.1%) by share. The CDR3 reads CASSKRGASTPEADTQYF. The CDR3 DNA follows: TGTGCCAGCAGCAAGAGGGGGGCCTCCACTCCAGAGGCAGATACGCAGTATTTT. This chain joins TRBV3-1 and TRBJ2-3; D may match TRBD1 or TRBD2 (6 bases each). Between the trimmed V and J ends, which lost 5 bases and 4 bases, there was a span of 25 bases. Germline V gives CDR1 LGHDT, CDR2 YNNKEL (reference sequence). The CDR3 totals 18 residues.

This clonotype was picked up many times. The rearrangement joins TRBV2 to TRBJ2-3, with TRBD1 identical over 9 bases. V was pared by 8 bases and J by 4 bases, with 10 bases of the junction left unmatched. The germline V gene has CDR1 SNHLY and CDR2 FYNNEI. The CDR3 has 15 residues. The CDR3 coding sequence is TGTGCCAGCGGGTCCCGGGACAGGGTCCCAGATACGCAGTATTTT. Translation gives CASGSRDRVPDTQYF.

This clonotype appeared many times. The genes are TRBV29-1 and TRBJ2-1, with D unclear. Trimming shortened V by 2 bases and J by 8 bases, and 10 bases separated the two germline ends. Germline CDR1 and CDR2: SQVTM and ANQGSEA. CDR3 length: 12 residues. The CDR3 DNA follows: TGCAGCGTTGAAACCGGCTTCGATGAGCAGTTCTTC. Amino acids: CSVETGFDEQFF.

This clonotype was picked up a small number of times. This rearrangement joins TRBV4-2 to TRBJ2-7; 7 bases match TRBD2. Germline V gene sequence: CDR1 LGHNA, CDR2 YNFKEQ. The CDR3 is 12 amino acids. Trimming at V came to 4 bases and at J to 12 bases, leaving 9 bases not matched to a gene. This CDR3 is CASSPSGVEWYF. CDR3 coding DNA: TGTGCCAGCAGCCCCAGCGGGGTGGAGTGGTACTTC.

Notes on this clonotype: An end of the junction differs from the germline gene, which may be a read error. The chain has TRBV7-3 and TRBJ2-5; 9 bases map to TRBD2. The CDR3 is 13 residues long. Germline V lookup: CDR1 SGHTA, CDR2 FQGTGA. The CDR3 region is CASSPSGPSGAHF. The CDR3 DNA follows: TGTGCCAGCAGCCCCTCTGGCCCTAGCGGGGCACACTTC.

This clonotype was counted ten times or more. The J gene is TRBJ2-1, the V gene TRBV3-1; D possibly corresponds to TRBD2 (6 bases). The germline V gene encodes CDR1 LGHDT and CDR2 YNNKEL (reference sequence). This CDR3 region has 15 residues. Trimming took 0 bases from V and 4 from J, leaving 10 bases between them. CDR3 in amino acids: CASSQDGAGYNEQFF. The CDR3 nucleotides are TGTGCCAGCAGCCAAGATGGGGCGGGGTACAATGAGCAGTTCTTC.

This clonotype has ten or more counts. This chain uses TRBV20-1 with TRBJ2-1, with 8 bases that match TRBD2. The junction had 1 base not matched to a gene; V was cut back by 3 bases and J by 0 bases. Germline V lookup: CDR1 DFQATT, CDR2 SNEGSKA (reference sequence). The CDR3 runs 14 residues. In nucleotides, the CDR3 is TGCAGTGCTAGCGGGGGGGGCTCCTACAATGAGCAGTTCTTC. Encoded protein: CSASGGGSYNEQFF.

This clonotype was counted many times. The chain joins TRBV12-3 or TRBV12-4 to TRBJ2-5; 10 nucleotides align to TRBD1. V shed 4 bases, J shed 5 bases, and the junction held 7 bases outside the gene matches. The CDR3 has 15 amino acids. CDR3 in DNA: TGTGCCAGCAGTTGGGGGGACAGGGGTTTGGAGACCCAGTACTTC. It specifies CASSWGDRGLETQYF.

This clonotype was detected ten times or more. The genes are TRBV19 and TRBJ2-7, with D possibly matching TRBD1 (5 bases). CDR1 LNHDA and CDR2 SQIVND come from the germline V gene (reference sequence). V lost 7 bases, J lost 0 bases, and 10 bases lay in between. CDR3 size: 13 residues. The CDR3 bases are TGTGCCAGTACAGGGCACGACTCCTACGAGCAGTACTTC. Translation: CASTGHDSYEQYF.

This clonotype was seen many times. The gene calls are TRBV29-1 and TRBJ2-4; D ambiguous. Germline V gives CDR1 SQVTM, CDR2 ANQGSEA. Trimming pared 0 bases from V and 0 bases from J, leaving 12 bases between. The CDR3 extends over 16 amino acids. The CDR3 here is CSVEEVTEIAKNIQYF. The CDR3 coding sequence is TGCAGCGTTGAAGAGGTAACGGAGATAGCCAAAAACATTCAGTACTTC.

There are many counts of this clonotype. This rearrangement joins TRBV2 to TRBJ2-5; possible D gene TRBD2, 5 bases. The ends were cut back, 8 bases at V and 3 bases at J, with 16 bases in the middle. Germline values: CDR1 SNHLY, CDR2 FYNNEI. The length of the CDR3 is 14 residues. The CDR3 DNA reads as TGTGCCAGCTCCCCCCTCTCGAGGGAAGAGACCCAGTACTTC. Encoded protein: CASSPLSREETQYF.

This clonotype came up many times. The chain employs TRBV5-1 and TRBJ2-3; 8 bases are a match to TRBD2. This CDR3 has 14 residues. CDR1 is SGHRS, CDR2 YFSETQ, per germline. V lost 4 bases and J lost 3; bases outside the gene matches: 4. CDR3 nucleotide sequence: TGCGCCAGCAGCCCGGGGGGGCTTACAGATACGCAGTATTTT. It is translated as CASSPGGLTDTQYF.

This clonotype was detected ten times or more. The chain is built from TRBV12-3 or TRBV12-4 and TRBJ2-2; 7 bases line up with TRBD2. The length of the CDR3 is 16 residues. The ends lost 1 base at V and 2 bases at J; junction bases unmatched: 4. This CDR3 reads CASSLGAGFNTGELFF. The CDR3 DNA is TGTGCCAGCAGTTTAGGAGCGGGGTTTAACACCGGGGAGCTGTTTTTT.

This clonotype has a count of ten or more. DNA for the CDR3: TGTGCCAGCAGCCCTGGGGAGGGGACGGACAATCAGCCCCAGCATTTT. Residues: CASSPGEGTDNQPQHF. The rearrangement uses TRBV7-6 and TRBJ1-5; a possible D gene is TRBD1 (5 bases). CDR1 is SGHVS, CDR2 FNYEAQ, per germline. V shed 5 bases and J shed 3 bases, with 17 bases lying between them. This CDR3 spans 16 amino acids.

The chain uses TRBV19 and TRBJ2-1, with 10 positions matching TRBD1. The CDR3 loop spans 16 amino acids. Germline values: CDR1 LNHDA, CDR2 SQIVND (reference sequence). V was pared by 4 bases and J by 6 bases, with 9 bases of the junction left unmatched. CDR3: CASSRQGAYSRNEQFF. The CDR3 DNA follows: TGTGCCAGTAGTAGACAGGGGGCGTATAGCCGCAATGAGCAGTTCTTC. The full variable domain, rest sourced from reference TRBV19 and TRBJ2-1, is DGGITQSPKYLFRKEGQNVTLSCEQNLNHDAMYWYRQDPGQGLRLIYYSQIVNDFQKGDIAEGYSVSREKKESFPLTVTSAQKNPTAFYLCASSRQGAYSRNEQFFGPGTRLTVL.

This clonotype was counted many times. V usage is TRBV10-3 and J usage is TRBJ1-1; 8 positions match TRBD1. This CDR3 is 15 amino acids long. The germline V gene encodes CDR1 ENHRY and CDR2 SYGVKD. Trimming took 4 bases from V and 1 from J; bases not matched to a gene: 5. CDR3 in amino acids: CAISGPDRGNTEAFF. CDR3 bases: TGTGCCATCAGTGGGCCCGACAGGGGGAACACTGAAGCTTTCTTT.

In this sample, this clonotype turned up many times. The V gene is TRBV7-8, the J gene TRBJ2-1, with TRBD2 matching over 13 bases. Germline CDR1 and CDR2: SGHVS and FQNEAQ. The CDR3 totals 17 residues. The V gene end was trimmed by 3 bases and the J gene end by 2 bases; junction bases not matched to a gene: 4. The CDR3 is CASSLSGLAGPYNEQFF. CDR3 coding DNA: TGTGCCAGCAGCTTGTCGGGACTAGCGGGGCCCTACAATGAGCAGTTCTTC. The complete variable domain, with remaining parts taken from reference TRBV7-8 and TRBJ2-1, reads GAGVSQSPRYKVAKRGQDVALRCDPISGHVSLFWYQQALGQGPEFLTYFQNEAQLDKSGLPSDRFFAERPEGSVSTLKIQRTQQEDSAVYLCASSLSGLAGPYNEQFFGPGTRLTVL.